The 22 T cell receptor beta chains below all came from one sample that was sequenced in a study of radiotherapy plus CTLA-4 blockade in lung cancer. Data came from immunoSEQ multiplex PCR; TCRdb stores just in-frame clones and leaves some out. The sample holds 90,000 or so clones; roughly 80% are singletons and the top ten take 0.75% to 0.85%. Material: peripheral blood, obtained from a patient treated with radiotherapy plus ipilimumab. The receptors derive from a human donor with non-small cell lung cancer who had stable disease on radiotherapy plus ipilimumab.

The rearrangement links TRBV6-5 to TRBJ2-2, with TRBD1 matching 8 bases. The CDR3 has 14 residues. The germline V gene has CDR1 MNHEY and CDR2 SVGAGI. J lost 5 bases, V lost 8 bases, and 7 bases had no gene match. CDR3 residues: CASRDRGRTGELFF. In nucleotides, the CDR3 is TGTGCCAGCCGAGACAGGGGTCGAACCGGGGAGCTGTTTTTT.

The chain joins TRBV28 to TRBJ2-7; D is perhaps TRBD2 (6 bases). This CDR3 has 13 amino acids. CDR1 is MDHEN, CDR2 SYDVKM, per germline. Trimming cost V 6 bases and J 6 bases, with 15 bases left between them. CDR3 sequence: CASRDQGSGEQYF. For the CDR3, the DNA is TGTGCCAGCAGAGACCAGGGTAGCGGCGAGCAGTACTTC.

J is TRBJ2-2 and V is TRBV7-9; D may be TRBD1 (6 bases). This CDR3 is 14 amino acids long. Per germline, CDR1 SEHNR and CDR2 FQNEAQ (reference sequence). V was trimmed by 4 bases and J by 2 bases, leaving 8 bases between them. CDR3 in amino acids: CASSWGQNTGELFF. In nucleotides, the CDR3 is TGTGCCAGCAGCTGGGGACAAAACACCGGGGAGCTGTTTTTT.

This chain joins TRBV6-5 and TRBJ2-5; weak D call: TRBD1 (6 bases). CDR1 and CDR2 (germline): MNHEY, SVGAGI. V was cut by 6 bases and J by 5 bases, with 16 bases left in between. The CDR3 has 14 residues. CDR3: CASSPTGPQETQYF. CDR3 sequence (DNA): TGTGCCAGCAGCCCAACAGGGCCTCAGGAGACCCAGTACTTC.

The rearrangement links TRBV28 to TRBJ2-7; possible D gene TRBD2, 5 bases. The CDR3 contains 13 residues. Trimming stripped 11 bases from V and 3 bases from J, with 17 bases between. Looked up from germline, CDR1 is MDHEN and CDR2 is SYDVKM. The CDR3 sequence: CASRRQSLYEQYF. CDR3 sequence (DNA): TGTGCCTCCAGGAGGCAGTCACTCTACGAGCAGTACTTC.

This clone has just one count. The V gene is TRBV5-1, the J gene TRBJ2-1; D perhaps matches TRBD2 (6 bases). Trimming removed 5 bases from V and 6 bases from J, with 15 bases in between. The CDR3 runs 14 residues. Germline V gene data show CDR1 as SGHRS and CDR2 as YFSETQ. This CDR3 reads CASSKVGGSNEQFF. The CDR3 DNA reads TGCGCCAGCAGTAAGGTCGGGGGTTCCAATGAGCAGTTCTTC.

CDR3 sequence: CASSVLAGNYEQYF. The CDR3 nucleotides are TGTGCCAGCAGTGTACTAGCGGGTAATTACGAGCAGTACTTC. The V call is TRBV6-6, the J call TRBJ2-7, with TRBD2 matching over 9 bases. The CDR3 runs 14 residues. Per the germline V gene, CDR1 is MNHNY and CDR2 is SVGAGI (reference sequence). V was pared by 5 bases and J by 4 bases, with 6 bases of the junction left unmatched.

This clone has just a few counts. The rearrangement joins TRBV5-5 to TRBJ1-2; D is ambiguous. This CDR3 comprises 14 residues. Germline CDR1 SGHKS, CDR2 YYEKEE (reference sequence). V dropped 4 bases and J dropped 7 bases, with 17 bases sitting between them. The CDR3 DNA is TGTGCCAGCAGCCCCGGCTGGGGAACTGCTGGCTACACCTTC. Protein product: CASSPGWGTAGYTF.

V usage is TRBV28 and J usage is TRBJ2-5, with TRBD1 matching over 7 bases. The germline V gene encodes CDR1 MDHEN and CDR2 SYDVKM. V trimming: 5 bases; J trimming: 5 bases; junction bases outside the gene matches: 2. The CDR3 consists of 12 residues. Here the CDR3 DNA reads TGTGCCAGCAGTCAACAGGGGGAGACCCAGTACTTC. It encodes CASSQQGETQYF.

The rearrangement uses TRBV18 and TRBJ1-4; D is possibly TRBD1 (5 bases). CDR3 length: 14 residues. V lost 3 bases to trimming and J lost 8 bases, with 13 bases between them. The germline V gene encodes CDR1 KGHSH and CDR2 LQKENI. The CDR3 DNA reads as TGTGCCAGCTCACCGGGGGGAGCCAGGGAAAAACTGTTTTTT. Translation gives CASSPGGAREKLFF.

The gene calls are TRBV11-2 and TRBJ1-2; the D is unclear. V lost 5 bases to trimming and J lost 5 bases, with 15 bases between them. The germline gives CDR1 SGHAT, CDR2 FQNNGV. This CDR3 comprises 14 residues. The CDR3 DNA sequence: TGTGCCAGCAGCCCCGACGGATCAATATATGGCTACACCTTC. It is translated as CASSPDGSIYGYTF.

J is TRBJ1-2 and V is TRBV13; 8 nucleotides agree with TRBD1. Germline-derived CDR1 and CDR2 are PRHDT and FYEKMQ (reference sequence). CDR3 size: 14 residues. After removal of 5 bases from V and 5 bases from J, the junction contained 7 bases not matched to a gene. DNA of the CDR3: TGTGCCAGCAGCAAGACAGGGGAACTATATGGCTACACCTTC. Protein sequence: CASSKTGELYGYTF.

The chain employs TRBV6-1 and TRBJ2-2, with a weak D call TRBD1 (6 bases). Trimming stripped 6 bases from V and 8 bases from J, with 16 bases between. CDR3 length: 14 residues. Germline V gene lookup returns CDR1 MNHNS and CDR2 SASEGT. The CDR3 loop is CASSISYRVGELFF. CDR3 DNA sequence: TGTGCCAGCAGCATCTCCTACAGGGTTGGGGAGCTGTTTTTT.

The chain combines TRBV7-3 with TRBJ2-3, with 14 bases matching TRBD2. The germline gives CDR1 SGHTA, CDR2 FQGTGA. CDR3 length: 17 amino acids. Trimming at V came to 4 bases and at J to 5 bases, leaving 8 bases not matched to a gene. CDR3 protein: CASSSMTSGGARDTQYF. The DNA of the CDR3 is TGTGCCAGCAGCTCGATGACTAGCGGGGGGGCAAGAGATACGCAGTATTTT.

The chain recombines TRBV7-9 with TRBJ2-1, with TRBD2 as a possible D gene (6 bases). V was shortened by 0 bases and J by 9 bases, with 12 bases between the two germline ends. The CDR3 covers 14 residues. From germline, CDR1 is SEHNR and CDR2 FQNEAQ (reference sequence). The CDR3 protein is CASSLAGGVGEQFF. The CDR3 DNA follows: TGTGCCAGCAGCTTAGCTGGAGGGGTCGGTGAGCAGTTCTTC. The full variable domain, rest sourced from reference TRBV7-9 and TRBJ2-1, is DTGVSQNPRHKITKRGQNVTFRCDPISEHNRLYWYRQTLGQGPEFLTYFQNEAQLEKSRLLSDRFSAERPKGSFSTLEIQRTEQGDSAMYLCASSLAGGVGEQFFGPGTRLTVL.

V and J are TRBV5-1 and TRBJ2-3; D is unresolved. CDR1 and CDR2 from the germline V gene are SGHRS and YFSETQ. There are 13 residues in the CDR3. The V and J ends lost 5 bases and 0 bases respectively, with 7 bases between them. Here the CDR3 reads CASRDASTDTQYF. The CDR3 DNA is TGCGCCAGCAGGGATGCTAGCACAGATACGCAGTATTTT.

This CDR3 reads CASSETAPGGVGGHTDTQYF. CDR3 nucleotide sequence: TGTGCCAGCAGTGAGACGGCCCCAGGGGGCGTAGGGGGCCACACAGATACGCAGTATTTT. This chain connects TRBV6-4 to TRBJ2-3; 8 nucleotides line up with TRBD1. In germline, CDR1 is MRHNA, CDR2 SNTAGT. There are 20 residues in the CDR3. Germline trimming cut 3 bases from V and 2 bases from J; bases unmatched to any gene: 19.

CDR3 in DNA: TGTGCCAGCAGTGACGGTGGGTATGGCTACACCTTC. This gives the protein CASSDGGYGYTF. V gene TRBV25-1 combines with J gene TRBJ1-2; D uncertain. V was clipped by 3 bases and J by 5 bases, with 7 bases between them. CDR3 length equals 12 residues. Looked up from germline, CDR1 is MGHDK and CDR2 is SYGVNS.

The rearrangement uses TRBV6-6 and TRBJ1-2, with a weak D call TRBD1 (5 bases). The CDR3 is 14 amino acids. The V gene lost 6 bases and the J gene lost 5 bases, with 16 bases spanning the gap. In germline, CDR1 is MNHNY, CDR2 SVGAGI (reference sequence). The CDR3 is CASSRDRSTYGYTF. As DNA, the CDR3 is TGTGCCAGCAGCAGGGATCGGTCGACGTATGGCTACACCTTC.

The V call is TRBV5-4, the J call TRBJ2-7, with 8 bases matching TRBD1. Looked up from germline, CDR1 is SGHNT and CDR2 is YYREEE (reference sequence). Trimming removed 6 bases from V and 1 base from J; junction bases left unmatched: 9. There are 15 residues in the CDR3. As DNA, the CDR3 is TGTGCCAGCACTCTTGGAGGGACAGGTTCCTACGAGCAGTACTTC. Translated, it gives CASTLGGTGSYEQYF.

The V call is TRBV9, the J call TRBJ2-1, with 11 bases identical to TRBD1. Germline CDR1 reads SGDLS; CDR2 reads YYNGEE. The CDR3 consists of 16 residues. V was clipped by 4 bases and J by 7 bases; unmatched bases: 10. CDR3 sequence (DNA): TGTGCCAGCAGCACCTCGGACAGGGGGCTCGGAAATGAGCAGTTCTTC. It yields the protein CASSTSDRGLGNEQFF.

The chain links TRBV19 to TRBJ2-2, with D unresolved. Germline CDR1 is LNHDA and CDR2 is SQIVND (reference sequence). The CDR3 loop spans 15 amino acids. The V end lost 1 base, the J end lost 3 bases, and 9 bases lay between the germline ends. The CDR3 bases are TGTGCCAGTAGTATAGGAACGAGATACACCGGGGAGCTGTTTTTT. Protein product: CASSIGTRYTGELFF.